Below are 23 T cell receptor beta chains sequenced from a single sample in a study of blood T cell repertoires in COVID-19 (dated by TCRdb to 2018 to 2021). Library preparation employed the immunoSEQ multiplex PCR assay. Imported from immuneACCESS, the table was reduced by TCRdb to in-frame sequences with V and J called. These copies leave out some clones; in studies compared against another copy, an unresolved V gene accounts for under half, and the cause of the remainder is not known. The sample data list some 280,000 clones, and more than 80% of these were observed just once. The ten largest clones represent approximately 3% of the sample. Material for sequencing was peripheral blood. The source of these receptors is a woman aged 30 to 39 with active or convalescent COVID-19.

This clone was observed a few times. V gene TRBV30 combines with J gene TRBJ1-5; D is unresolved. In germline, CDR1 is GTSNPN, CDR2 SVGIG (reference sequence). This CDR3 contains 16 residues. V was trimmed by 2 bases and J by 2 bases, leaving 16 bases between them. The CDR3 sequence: CAWSPTVHAGNQPQHF. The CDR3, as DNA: TGTGCCTGGAGTCCTACAGTCCACGCTGGCAATCAGCCCCAGCATTTT. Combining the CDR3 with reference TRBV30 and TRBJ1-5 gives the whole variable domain SQTIHQWPATLVQPVGSPLSLECTVEGTSNPNLYWYRQAAGRGLQLLFYSVGIGQISSEVPQNLSASRPQDRQFILSSKKLLLSDSGFYLCAWSPTVHAGNQPQHFGDGTRLSIL.

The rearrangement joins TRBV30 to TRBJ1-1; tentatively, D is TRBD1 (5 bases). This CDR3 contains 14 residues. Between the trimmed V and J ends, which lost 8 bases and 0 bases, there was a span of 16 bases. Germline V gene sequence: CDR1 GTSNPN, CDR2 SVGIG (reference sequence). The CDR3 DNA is TGTGCCGCAAGAAGGGGCAGGGTGAACACTGAAGCTTTCTTT. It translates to CAARRGRVNTEAFF.

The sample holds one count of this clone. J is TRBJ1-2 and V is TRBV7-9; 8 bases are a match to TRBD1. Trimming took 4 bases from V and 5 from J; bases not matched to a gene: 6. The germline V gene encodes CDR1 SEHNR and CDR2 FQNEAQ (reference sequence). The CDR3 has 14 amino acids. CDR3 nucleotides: TGTGCCAGCAGCTCAAGCGACAGGGGATATGGCTACACCTTC. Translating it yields CASSSSDRGYGYTF.

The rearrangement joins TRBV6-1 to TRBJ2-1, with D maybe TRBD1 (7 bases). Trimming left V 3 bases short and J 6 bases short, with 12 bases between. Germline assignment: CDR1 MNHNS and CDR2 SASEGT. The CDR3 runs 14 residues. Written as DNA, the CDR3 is TGTGCCAGCAGTGACCAGGGGGGAGGCAATGAGCAGTTCTTC. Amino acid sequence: CASSDQGGGNEQFF.

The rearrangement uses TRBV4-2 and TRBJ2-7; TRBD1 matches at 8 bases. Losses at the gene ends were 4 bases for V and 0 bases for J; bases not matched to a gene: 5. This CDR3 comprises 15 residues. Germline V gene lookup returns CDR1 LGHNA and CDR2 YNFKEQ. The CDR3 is CASSPGQGYSYEQYF. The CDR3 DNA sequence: TGTGCCAGCAGCCCAGGACAGGGATACTCCTACGAGCAGTACTTC.

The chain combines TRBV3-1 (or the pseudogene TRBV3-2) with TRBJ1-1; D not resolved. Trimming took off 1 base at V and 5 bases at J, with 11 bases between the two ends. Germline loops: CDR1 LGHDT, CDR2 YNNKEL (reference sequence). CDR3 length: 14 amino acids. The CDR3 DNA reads TGTGCCAGCAGCCAAGCGGGCCGGGGAACTGAAGCTTTCTTT. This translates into CASSQAGRGTEAFF.

The CDR3 region has the DNA TGTGCCAGCAGTGAGGACACCGTAAATGAGCAGTTCTTC. Residues: CASSEDTVNEQFF. This chain links TRBV6-4 with TRBJ2-1, with a tentative D call TRBD1 (5 bases). The CDR3 is 13 residues long. Germline V gene lookup returns CDR1 MRHNA and CDR2 SNTAGT. V was trimmed by 3 bases and J by 7 bases, leaving 10 bases between them.

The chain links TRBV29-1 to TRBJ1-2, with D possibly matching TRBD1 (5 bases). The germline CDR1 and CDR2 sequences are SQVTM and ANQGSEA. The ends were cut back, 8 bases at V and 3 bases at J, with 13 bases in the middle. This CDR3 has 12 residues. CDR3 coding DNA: TGCAGCACTGACAGTGGGGACTATGGCTACACCTTC. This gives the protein CSTDSGDYGYTF.

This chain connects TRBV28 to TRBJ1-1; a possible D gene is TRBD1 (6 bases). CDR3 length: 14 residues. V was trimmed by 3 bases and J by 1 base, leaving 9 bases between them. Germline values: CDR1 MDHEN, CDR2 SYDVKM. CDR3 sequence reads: CASSFRQENTEAFF. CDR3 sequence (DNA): TGTGCCAGCAGTTTCCGACAGGAGAACACTGAAGCTTTCTTT.

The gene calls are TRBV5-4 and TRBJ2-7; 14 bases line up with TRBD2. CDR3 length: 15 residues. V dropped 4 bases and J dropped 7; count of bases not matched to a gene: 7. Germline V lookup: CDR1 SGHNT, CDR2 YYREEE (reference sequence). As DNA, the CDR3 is TGTGCCAGCAGCCCGGGGACTAGCGGGGGTAAAGAGCAGTACTTC. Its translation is CASSPGTSGGKEQYF.

The CDR3 loop is CAWSRQGLLIIGYEQYF. CDR3 in DNA: TGTGCCTGGAGTCGTCAGGGACTACTTATTATAGGCTACGAGCAGTACTTC. The V and J genes are TRBV30 and TRBJ2-7; 7 bases match TRBD2. The CDR3 loop spans 17 amino acids. The germline gives CDR1 GTSNPN, CDR2 SVGIG (reference sequence). J was trimmed by 3 bases and V by 2 bases; bases with no gene match: 16.

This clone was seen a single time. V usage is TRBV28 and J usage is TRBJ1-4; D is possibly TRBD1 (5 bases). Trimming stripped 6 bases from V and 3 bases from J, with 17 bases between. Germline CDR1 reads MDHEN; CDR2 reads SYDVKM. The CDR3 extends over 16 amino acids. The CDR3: CASSLGAGLPNEKLFF. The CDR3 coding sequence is TGTGCCAGCAGCCTAGGGGCGGGGTTGCCTAATGAAAAACTGTTTTTT.

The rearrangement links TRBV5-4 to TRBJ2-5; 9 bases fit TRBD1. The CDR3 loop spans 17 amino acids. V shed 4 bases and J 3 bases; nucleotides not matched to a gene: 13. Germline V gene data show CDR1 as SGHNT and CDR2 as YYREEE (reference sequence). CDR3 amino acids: CASSLGLQGAAEETQYF. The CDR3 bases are TGTGCCAGCAGCCTAGGACTACAGGGGGCGGCTGAAGAGACCCAGTACTTC.

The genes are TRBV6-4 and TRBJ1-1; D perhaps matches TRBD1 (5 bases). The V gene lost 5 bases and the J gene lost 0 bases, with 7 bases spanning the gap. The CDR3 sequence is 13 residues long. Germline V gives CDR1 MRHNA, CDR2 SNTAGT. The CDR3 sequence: CASSRQLNTEAFF. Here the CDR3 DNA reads TGTGCCAGCAGTAGACAGCTGAACACTGAAGCTTTCTTT.

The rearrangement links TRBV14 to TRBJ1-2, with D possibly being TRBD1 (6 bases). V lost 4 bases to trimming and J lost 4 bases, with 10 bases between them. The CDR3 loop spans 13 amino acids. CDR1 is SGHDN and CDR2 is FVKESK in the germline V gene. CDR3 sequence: CASSLGQSYGYTF. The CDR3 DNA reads TGTGCCAGCAGCCTCGGACAGAGCTATGGCTACACCTTC.

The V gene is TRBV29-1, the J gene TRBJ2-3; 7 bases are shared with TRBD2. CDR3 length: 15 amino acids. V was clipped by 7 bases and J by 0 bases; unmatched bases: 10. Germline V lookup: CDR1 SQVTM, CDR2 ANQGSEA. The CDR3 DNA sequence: TGCAGCGCCGTGGGCCTAGCGGCTAGCACAGATACGCAGTATTTT. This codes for CSAVGLAASTDTQYF.

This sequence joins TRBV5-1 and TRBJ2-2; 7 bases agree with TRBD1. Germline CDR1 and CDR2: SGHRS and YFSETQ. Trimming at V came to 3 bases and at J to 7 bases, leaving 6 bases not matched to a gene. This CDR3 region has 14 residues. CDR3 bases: TGCGCCAGCAGCTGGGAACAGGGGAACGGGGAGCTGTTTTTT. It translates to CASSWEQGNGELFF.

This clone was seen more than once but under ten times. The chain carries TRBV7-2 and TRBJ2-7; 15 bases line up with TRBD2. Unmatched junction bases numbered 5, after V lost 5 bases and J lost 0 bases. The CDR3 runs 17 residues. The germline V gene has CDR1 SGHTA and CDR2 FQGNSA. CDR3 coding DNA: TGTGCCAGCAGCCTGGGACTAGCGGGGGGTATCTCCTACGAGCAGTACTTC. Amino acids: CASSLGLAGGISYEQYF.

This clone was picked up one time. The CDR3 DNA reads TGTGCCAGCAGTGAACGCGGCGCGGGGGGTCGCAAAGATACGCAGTATTTT. Its translation: CASSERGAGGRKDTQYF. This chain joins TRBV6-1 and TRBJ2-3; 8 bases are a match to TRBD2. The CDR3 extends over 17 amino acids. CDR1 is MNHNS and CDR2 is SASEGT in the germline V gene. After removal of 2 bases from V and 5 bases from J, the junction contained 12 bases not matched to a gene.

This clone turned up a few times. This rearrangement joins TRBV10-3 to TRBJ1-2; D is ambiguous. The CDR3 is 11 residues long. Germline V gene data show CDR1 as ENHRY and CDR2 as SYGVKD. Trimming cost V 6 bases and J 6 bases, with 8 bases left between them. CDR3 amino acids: CAISRGNGYTF. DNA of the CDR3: TGTGCCATCAGCCGGGGAAATGGCTACACCTTC.

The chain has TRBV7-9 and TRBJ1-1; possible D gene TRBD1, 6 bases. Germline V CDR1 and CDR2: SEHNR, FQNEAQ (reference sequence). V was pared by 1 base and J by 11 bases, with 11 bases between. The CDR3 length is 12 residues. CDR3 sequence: CASSLVKGVAFF. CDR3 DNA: TGTGCCAGCAGCTTAGTTAAGGGGGTCGCTTTCTTT.

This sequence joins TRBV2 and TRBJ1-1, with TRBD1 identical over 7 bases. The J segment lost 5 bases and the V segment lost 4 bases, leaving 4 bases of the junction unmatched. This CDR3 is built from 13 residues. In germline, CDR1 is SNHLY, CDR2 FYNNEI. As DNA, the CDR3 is TGTGCCAGCAGTGCGGAGGGGGCAACTGAAGCTTTCTTT. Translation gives CASSAEGATEAFF.

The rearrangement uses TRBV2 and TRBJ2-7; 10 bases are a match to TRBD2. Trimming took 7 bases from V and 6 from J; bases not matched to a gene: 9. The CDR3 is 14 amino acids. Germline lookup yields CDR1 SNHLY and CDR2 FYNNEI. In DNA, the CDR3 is TGTGCCAGCACCCAGCGGGGGGGCTTCTCCGAGCAGTACTTC. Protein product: CASTQRGGFSEQYF.